Listed below are T cell receptor beta chains from one sample, sequenced in a study of blood T cells in healthy people across ages. TCRdb reprocessed the 5' RACE reads via MiXCR and lists one record per CDR3 protein. The repertoire has roughly 790,000 distinct CDR3 sequences, roughly 45% of them found once; the top ten carry approximately 22%. Specimen: blood. These TCRs come from a woman aged 60-75 years in good health. Each CDR3 is given with its conserved first and last residue. The order of the fields is D gene, clone size, J gene, V gene, CDR3 DNA, CDR3 protein. A D gene is named only where the DNA matches it firmly. Size is omitted from some rows. Given values are once, few, many or a class for expanded clones.

>.|.|TRBJ2-7|TRBV20-1
TGCGGTGCTAGAGAAGGCCCTCCTCTAAGCTCCTACAATGAGCAGTACTTC
CGAREGPPLSSYNEQYF
>.|few|TRBJ1-6|TRBV2
TGTGCCAGCAGTGACGGCCTCGGGAGCTCCTATAATTCACCCCTCCACTTT
CASSDGLGSSYNSPLHF
>.|.|TRBJ1-4|TRBV23-1
TGCGCCAGCAGTCTACTTTTGCCTGCAACTAATGAAAAACTGTTTTTT
CASSLLLPATNEKLFF
>.|many|TRBJ1-1|TRBV29-1
TGCAGCGTGCCGGGGAACACTGAAGCTTTCTTT
CSVPGNTEAFF
>TRBD1|.|TRBJ2-7|TRBV2
TGTGCCAGCAGTGCCTCACAGGGGACCTACGAGCAGTACTTC
CASSASQGTYEQYF
>.|.|TRBJ1-5|TRBV12-3/TRBV12-4
TGTGCCAGCAGGGCGACAGGATATAGCAATCAGCCCCAGCATTTT
CASRATGYSNQPQHF
>TRBD2|.|TRBJ2-7|TRBV4-2
TGTGCCTGCAGCCCCGATCCGGGGGGACTCTTCTACGAGCAGTACTTC
CACSPDPGGLFYEQYF
>TRBD2|many|TRBJ2-7|TRBV5-1
TGCGCCAGCAGCTTTGGACCGGGACTAGCGGGAGGTGTGCAGTACTTC
CASSFGPGLAGGVQYF
>.|.|TRBJ2-3|TRBV11-2
TGTGCCAGCAGCTCACTAGCAGGAGGCATAGATACGCAGTATTTT
CASSSLAGGIDTQYF
>TRBD1|.|TRBJ1-2|TRBV4-2
TGTGCCAGCAGCCTATCGGACAGGGGGGCCCTAACATACACCTTC
CASSLSDRGALTYTF
>TRBD1|.|TRBJ1-6|TRBV9
TGTGCCAGCAGCGCCCGACAGGGGGCCTGGAGTAATTCACCCCTCCACTTT
CASSARQGAWSNSPLHF
>TRBD2|few|TRBJ2-5|TRBV12-3/TRBV12-4
TGTGCCAGCAGCCAACTAGCGGGGGGCCTCGGGGCCCAGTACTTC
CASSQLAGGLGAQYF
>TRBD1|few|TRBJ2-7|TRBV9
TGTGCCAGCAGCGTAGTTGGGACAGGGGTGTTCGACGAGCAGTACTTC
CASSVVGTGVFDEQYF
>TRBD2|.|TRBJ2-5|TRBV4-1
TGCGCCAGCAGCCAAGAAGTACTAGCGGAAGAGACCCAGTACTTC
CASSQEVLAEETQYF
>.|few|TRBJ1-5|TRBV18
TGTGCCAGCTCACCCGCAGGGTTGGGTAGCAATCAGCCCCAGCATTTT
CASSPAGLGSNQPQHF
>.|.|TRBJ1-2|TRBV7-6
TGTGCCAGCAGCCCCTCTCGAACAGGCATCCAGGGTGGCTACACCTTC
CASSPSRTGIQGGYTF
>TRBD2|many|TRBJ2-7|TRBV2
TGTGCCAGCAGTGTGCCCAGCGGGGTTTCCTACGAGCAGTACTTC
CASSVPSGVSYEQYF
>.|.|TRBJ1-5|TRBV12-3/TRBV12-4
TGTGCCAGCAGACCTCCCGGGACACAGAATAGCAATCAGCCCCAGCATTTT
CASRPPGTQNSNQPQHF
>.|.|TRBJ2-5|TRBV9
TGTGCCAGCAGCGTAGCAGGGATCCAAGAGACCCAGTACTTC
CASSVAGIQETQYF
>.|once|TRBJ2-3|TRBV7-2
TGTGCCAGCAGCTTTCTGGTAGATACGCAGAATTTT
CASSFLVDTQNF
>.|.|TRBJ1-2|TRBV7-3
TGTGCCAGCAGCCCTCGGACAGACTCTAACTATGGCTACACCTTC
CASSPRTDSNYGYTF
>TRBD1|.|TRBJ1-2|TRBV2
TGTGCCAGCAGGCTGGGGACAGGGGATGGCTACACCTTC
CASRLGTGDGYTF
>.|once|TRBJ1-2|TRBV7-2
TGTGCCAGCAGCTCAGAGGTCCGGGCAGACTATGGCTACACCTTC
CASSSEVRADYGYTF
>TRBD2|.|TRBJ2-1|TRBV20-1
TGCAGTGCTACCGATTCGGGACTAGCGGGCTACAATGAGCAGTTCTTC
CSATDSGLAGYNEQFF
>.|.|TRBJ2-5|TRBV6-1
TGTGCCAGCAGAGTAATCAGGGTTGGGGAGACCCAGTACTTC
CASRVIRVGETQYF
>.|many|TRBJ2-4|TRBV3-1
TGTGCCAGCAGCCAAGATCTCTCGAACACTCAGTACTTC
CASSQDLSNTQYF
>TRBD2|.|TRBJ2-7|TRBV28
TGTGCCAGCAGAGGGACTAGCGCCGACTCCTACAATGAGCAGTACTTC
CASRGTSADSYNEQYF
>.|.|TRBJ2-2|TRBV6-2/TRBV6-3
TGTGCCAGCAGTTACGCAGTAGTCGGGGAGCTGTTTTTT
CASSYAVVGELFF
>.|.|TRBJ1-4|TRBV3-1
TGTGCCAGCAGCCTTCTTACTAATGAAGAACTGTTTTTT
CASSLLTNEELFF
>.|few|TRBJ1-1|TRBV29-1
TGCAGCGCCCCAAGGGACACAATGAACACTGAAGCTTTCTTT
CSAPRDTMNTEAFF
>.|.|TRBJ2-5|TRBV29-1
TGCAGCGGCGACACTAGGAGTGACAGGAAGACCCAGTACTTC
CSGDTRSDRKTQYF
>.|.|TRBJ2-1|TRBV30
TGTGCCTGGGGGGGGGCTGTCTACAATGAGCAGTTCTTC
CAWGGAVYNEQFF
>TRBD2|.|TRBJ2-7|TRBV4-3
TGCGCCAGCAGCCCCAAAGGAGCGGGAGGGAACAATGAGCAGTACTTC
CASSPKGAGGNNEQYF
>TRBD1|.|TRBJ2-7|TRBV7-2
TGTGCCAGCAGCCTCGGGACAGGGCCTTCCTACGAGCAGTACTTC
CASSLGTGPSYEQYF
>.|.|TRBJ2-7|TRBV28
TGTGCCAGCAGTTTACCCGCAGGGACCGAGCAGTACTTC
CASSLPAGTEQYF
>.|.|TRBJ2-7|TRBV7-9
TGTGCCAGCAGCTTAGCGCTGGTATACAATGAGCAGTACTTC
CASSLALVYNEQYF
>.|.|TRBJ2-3|TRBV20-1
TGCAGTGCTAGAGAAGGTAGTCGGGGGTCAGATACGCAGTATTTT
CSAREGSRGSDTQYF
>.|.|TRBJ1-2|TRBV7-9
TGTGCCAGCAGCGTACCGATTAACCATGGCTACACCTTC
CASSVPINHGYTF
>.|.|TRBJ2-1|TRBV4-3
TGCGCCAGCAGCCAAGATCTGAGGGTTGGGGAGACCCAGTTCTTC
CASSQDLRVGETQFF
>TRBD1|.|TRBJ1-1|TRBV9
TGTGCCAGCAGCGTAGGGGGACAGGGGGGTGAAGCTTTCTTT
CASSVGGQGGEAFF
>.|.|TRBJ2-1|TRBV20-1
TGCAGCTACACCCCGTACAATGAGCAGTTCTTC
CSYTPYNEQFF
>.|many|TRBJ1-2|TRBV3-1
TGTGCCAGCAGCCAAGAAAGATATGGCTACACCTTC
CASSQERYGYTF
>TRBD2|few|TRBJ2-5|TRBV12-3/TRBV12-4
TGTGCCAGCAGTTTATCTCTAGCGGGGGGAGGGGAGACCCAGTACTTC
CASSLSLAGGGETQYF
>TRBD1|few|TRBJ2-7|TRBV27
TGTGCCAGCAGTGTCGGATCGGGACAGGGGCCCTACGAGCAGTACTTC
CASSVGSGQGPYEQYF
>TRBD2|.|TRBJ2-1|TRBV7-6
TGTGCCAGCCGGGATTCTAGCGGGGGGGCCTACAATGAGCAGTTCTTC
CASRDSSGGAYNEQFF
>.|.|TRBJ1-6|TRBV5-1
TGCGCCAGCAGCTTGTTCGAAAGGTCACCCCTCCACTTT
CASSLFERSPLHF
>.|.|TRBJ1-1|TRBV19
TGTGCCAGTAGACCAGGGAGCGGGGACACTGAAGCTTTCTTT
CASRPGSGDTEAFF
>TRBD2|few|TRBJ2-3|TRBV24-1
TGTGCCACCAGTCCCAGCGGGAGTGATCCCAGCACAGATACGCAGTATTTT
CATSPSGSDPSTDTQYF
>.|many|TRBJ2-1|TRBV24-1
TGTGCCACCAGTGATCCCCGGACTGACGGGGGGCCCAATGAGCAGTTCTTC
CATSDPRTDGGPNEQFF
>TRBD2|few|TRBJ2-5|TRBV11-2
TGTGCCAGCACGTTACTAGCGGGCCAAGAGACCCAGTACTTC
CASTLLAGQETQYF
>TRBD1|few|TRBJ2-5|TRBV20-1
TGCAGTGCACCCACAGGGGGCGCAAAGACCCAGTACTTC
CSAPTGGAKTQYF
>TRBD1|.|TRBJ2-7|TRBV3-1
TGTGCCAGCAGCCCCTCTTGGGGACAGGCGTACGAGCAGTACTTC
CASSPSWGQAYEQYF
>TRBD2|.|TRBJ2-1|TRBV20-1
TGCAGTGCTAAAAGGAGTAGCGGGAGCTCCTACAATGAGCAGTTCTTC
CSAKRSSGSSYNEQFF
>TRBD2|few|TRBJ2-7|TRBV5-6
TGTGCCAGCAGCATACTAGCGGGGGGGCACTACGAGCAGTACTTC
CASSILAGGHYEQYF
>.|few|TRBJ1-4|TRBV18
TGTGCCAGCTCACCAACACTGATCCTTGGGGCTAATGAAAAACTGTTTTTT
CASSPTLILGANEKLFF
>TRBD2|.|TRBJ2-7|TRBV27
TGTGCCAGCAGCCTTATGGCGGGACTAGTTTTAATCCACGAGCAGTACTTC
CASSLMAGLVLIHEQYF
>.|.|TRBJ2-3|TRBV12-3/TRBV12-4
TGTGCCAGCAGGTCTATTCGGGACTTCACAGATACGCAGTATTTT
CASRSIRDFTDTQYF
>.|.|TRBJ1-1|TRBV7-9
TGTGCCAGCAGGGCCCAGCAGAACACTGAAGCTTTCTTT
CASRAQQNTEAFF
>TRBD1|.|TRBJ2-3|TRBV15
TGTGCCACCAGCGGATGGACAGGGTGGACAGATACGCAGTATTTT
CATSGWTGWTDTQYF